One sample yielded the 19 T cell receptor beta chains listed below, sequenced in a study of blood T cell repertoires in COVID-19. Sequenced by immunoSEQ multiplex PCR; TCRdb stores in-frame clones only, minus some. Among hundreds of thousands of clones listed, 89% were seen once. Sequencing input: peripheral blood. These receptors were taken from a woman aged 55 to 70 with acute or convalescent COVID-19.

The chain employs TRBV9 and TRBJ1-4; D remains unclear. Per the germline V gene, CDR1 is SGDLS and CDR2 is YYNGEE. Trimming stripped 0 bases from V and 7 bases from J, with 16 bases between. This CDR3 region has 16 residues. CDR3 bases: TGTGCCAGCAGCGTAGGGCCCCGGAGCGCGGGTGAAAAACTGTTTTTT. This translates into CASSVGPRSAGEKLFF.

The chain is built from TRBV29-1 and TRBJ2-7; 10 positions match TRBD2. The CDR3 consists of 14 residues. V shed 7 bases, J shed 5 bases, and the junction held 11 bases outside the gene matches. Germline V lookup: CDR1 SQVTM, CDR2 ANQGSEA. CDR3 sequence (DNA): TGCAGCGCATCAACTAGCGGGATGGCTAACGAGCAGTACTTC. Translating gives CSASTSGMANEQYF.

The V call is TRBV18, the J call TRBJ2-1; D perhaps matches TRBD2 (6 bases). From germline, CDR1 is KGHSH and CDR2 LQKENI. The CDR3 covers 13 residues. Trimming removed 3 bases at V and 8 bases at J, with 11 bases between. CDR3 nucleotides: TGTGCCAGCTCACCCCCCAGGGACTATGAGCAGTTCTTC. This gives the protein CASSPPRDYEQFF.

This clone was observed once. The CDR3 is CASSRDREVNTIYF. As DNA, the CDR3 is TGTGCCAGCAGCCGGGACAGGGAAGTAAACACCATATATTTT. V and J are TRBV2 and TRBJ1-3, with 9 bases lining up with TRBD1. The CDR3 totals 14 residues. The junction had 6 bases not matched to a gene; V was cut back by 6 bases and J by 6 bases. Looked up from germline, CDR1 is SNHLY and CDR2 is FYNNEI.

This clone was detected a few times. Other DNA sequences from this sample encode an identical CDR3 as well. The chain uses TRBV9 and TRBJ2-6; possible D gene TRBD2, 6 bases. CDR1 is SGDLS, CDR2 YYNGEE, per germline. V lost 1 base to trimming and J lost 0 bases, with 11 bases between them. CDR3 size: 17 residues. CDR3 protein: CASSVLGGSSGANVLTF. In nucleotides, the CDR3 is TGTGCCAGCAGCGTATTAGGAGGGAGCTCTGGGGCCAACGTCCTGACTTTC.

V is TRBV18 and J is TRBJ1-1; maybe TRBD1 (5 bases). This CDR3 is built from 21 residues. V gave up 2 bases and J gave up 0 bases, with 28 bases separating them. Germline CDR1 KGHSH, CDR2 LQKENI. CDR3 loop: CASSPLLRTQAWSEMNTEAFF. DNA for the CDR3: TGTGCCAGCTCACCATTATTAAGAACACAGGCGTGGTCTGAAATGAACACTGAAGCTTTCTTT.

The chain is built from TRBV25-1 and TRBJ2-3; 9 bases match TRBD1. The V gene's germline CDR1 is MGHDK and CDR2 SYGVNS. Trimming at V came to 5 bases and at J to 5 bases, leaving 5 bases not matched to a gene. CDR3 size: 14 residues. The DNA for the CDR3 is TGTGCCAGCAGTTTGGACAGGGGTGGAGATACGCAGTATTTT. Its translation is CASSLDRGGDTQYF. The full variable domain, in which reference TRBV25-1 and TRBJ2-3 provide the parts outside the CDR3, is EADIYQTPRYLVIGTGKKITLECSQTMGHDKMYWYQQDPGMELHLIHYSYGVNSTEKGDLSSESTVSRIRTEHFPLTLESARPSHTSQYLCASSLDRGGDTQYFGPGTRLTVL.

The gene calls are TRBV28 and TRBJ1-6, with 10 bases fitting TRBD1. Losses at the gene ends were 2 bases for V and 9 bases for J; bases not matched to a gene: 13. The CDR3 spans 18 residues. Germline V gene lookup returns CDR1 MDHEN and CDR2 SYDVKM. CDR3 amino acids: CASSLALDRGHVGSPLHF. CDR3 bases: TGTGCCAGCAGTTTAGCCCTCGACAGGGGGCATGTCGGTTCACCCCTCCACTTT. Complete variable domain (other parts from reference TRBV28 and TRBJ1-6): DVKVTQSSRYLVKRTGEKVFLECVQDMDHENMFWYRQDPGLGLRLIYFSYDVKMKEKGDIPEGYSVSREKKERFSLILESASTNQTSMYLCASSLALDRGHVGSPLHFGNGTRLTVT.

The chain is built from TRBV6-2 or TRBV6-3 and TRBJ1-6; D call uncertain. The CDR3 is made up of 17 amino acids. The germline CDR1 and CDR2 sequences are MNHEY and SVGEGT. The ends were cut back, 2 bases at V and 3 bases at J, with 14 bases in the middle. Written as DNA, the CDR3 is TGTGCCAGCAGTTACGACGGGAGGTTTAACTATAATTCACCCCTCCACTTT. Amino acid sequence: CASSYDGRFNYNSPLHF.

The rearrangement uses TRBV27 and TRBJ1-5; D gene unclear. V lost 8 bases to trimming and J lost 3 bases, with 8 bases between them. Per germline, CDR1 MNHEY and CDR2 SMNVEV (reference sequence). This CDR3 has 12 residues. The DNA of the CDR3 is TGTGCCAGCCAGGCAGCCAATCAGCCCCAGCATTTT. Translated: CASQAANQPQHF.

The chain employs TRBV6-6 and TRBJ2-4; D is possibly TRBD2 (6 bases). The CDR3 runs 15 residues. V gave up 5 bases and J gave up 0 bases, with 11 bases separating them. Germline V gives CDR1 MNHNY, CDR2 SVGAGI (reference sequence). CDR3 in amino acids: CASSQGGLAKNIQYF. CDR3 nucleotides: TGTGCCAGCAGTCAGGGAGGACTAGCCAAAAACATTCAGTACTTC.

The J gene is TRBJ2-7, the V gene TRBV5-3; D possibly corresponds to TRBD2 (6 bases). Being an ORF, TRBV5-3 has a function that is uncertain. The CDR3 totals 14 residues. V shed 2 bases and J shed 4 bases, with 13 bases lying between them. CDR3 sequence: CARSLTGDEYEQYF. The CDR3 DNA is TGTGCCAGAAGCTTAACGGGAGACGAATACGAGCAGTACTTC.

This rearrangement joins TRBV29-1 to TRBJ1-1, with D maybe TRBD1 (5 bases). CDR3 length: 13 residues. Per germline, CDR1 SQVTM and CDR2 ANQGSEA. V lost 5 bases to trimming and J lost 7 bases, with 17 bases between them. The DNA of the CDR3 is TGCAGCGTTCGTAATGGGGTCGGGGGTGAAGCTTTCTTT. This translates into CSVRNGVGGEAFF. Looking up the rest from reference TRBV29-1 and TRBJ1-1 gives the full variable domain: SAVISQKPSRDICQRGTSLTIQCQVDSQVTMMFWYRQQPGQSLTLIATANQGSEATYESGFVIDKFPISRPNLTFSTLTVSNMSPEDSSIYLCSVRNGVGGEAFFGQGTRLTVV.

The chain has TRBV30 and TRBJ2-1, with D possibly matching TRBD2 (6 bases). From germline, CDR1 is GTSNPN and CDR2 SVGIG (reference sequence). This CDR3 contains 13 residues. Trimming removed 3 bases at V and 3 bases at J, with 9 bases between. The CDR3 spells CAWRLTSYNEQFF. For the CDR3, the DNA is TGTGCCTGGAGGTTGACTAGCTACAATGAGCAGTTCTTC. Full variable domain (outside the CDR3, taken from reference TRBV30 and TRBJ2-1): SQTIHQWPATLVQPVGSPLSLECTVEGTSNPNLYWYRQAAGRGLQLLFYSVGIGQISSEVPQNLSASRPQDRQFILSSKKLLLSDSGFYLCAWRLTSYNEQFFGPGTRLTVL.

This clone was seen only a few times. V usage is TRBV7-2 and J usage is TRBJ1-2, with TRBD1 identical over 7 bases. V was pared by 6 bases and J by 2 bases, with 3 bases of the junction left unmatched. CDR1 and CDR2 from the germline V gene are SGHTA and FQGNSA. CDR3 size: 13 residues. CDR3 bases: TGTGCCAGCAGGGGGGACAGCAACTATGGCTACACCTTC. Its translation is CASRGDSNYGYTF.

V gene TRBV27 combines with J gene TRBJ2-2, with D possibly being TRBD2 (6 bases). Germline V gene lookup returns CDR1 MNHEY and CDR2 SMNVEV (reference sequence). Trimming pared 3 bases from V and 2 bases from J, leaving 10 bases between. This CDR3 comprises 15 residues. This chain's CDR3 is CASSFRLVNTGELFF. The DNA of the CDR3 is TGTGCCAGCAGTTTCCGACTAGTAAACACCGGGGAGCTGTTTTTT.

This chain links TRBV29-1 with TRBJ1-1; D call uncertain. The germline gives CDR1 SQVTM, CDR2 ANQGSEA. The CDR3 sequence is 11 residues long. Trimming left V 4 bases short and J 0 bases short, with 3 bases between. CDR3 loop: CSVGVNTEAFF. The CDR3 DNA reads as TGCAGCGTTGGCGTGAACACTGAAGCTTTCTTT.

On this clone itself: The sample contains more than one DNA sequence encoding this CDR3. The chain is built from TRBV9 and TRBJ1-2; 8 nucleotides line up with TRBD1. The CDR3 has 14 residues. The V and J ends lost 3 bases and 4 bases, in that order; junction bases with no gene match: 5. The germline gives CDR1 SGDLS, CDR2 YYNGEE. In DNA, the CDR3 is TGTGCCAGCAGCGCAGACAGGGGAAGCTATGGCTACACCTTC. As protein: CASSADRGSYGYTF.

V and J are TRBV10-3 and TRBJ2-7, with D hard to call. Germline V CDR1 and CDR2: ENHRY, SYGVKD. The V end lost 5 bases, the J end lost 0 bases, and 8 bases lay between the germline ends. There are 13 residues in the CDR3. This chain's CDR3 is CAISQVSSYEQYF. For the CDR3, the DNA is TGTGCCATCAGTCAGGTGAGCTCCTACGAGCAGTACTTC.